These T cell receptor beta chains were read from a single sample in a study of blood T cell repertoires in COVID-19. Method: immunoSEQ multiplex PCR; TCRdb's copy keeps in-frame clones and lacks some. This sample has 250,000 to 300,000 clones, with 84% found just once. Material for sequencing was PBMCs or T cells enriched from blood (not recorded which). These receptors were taken from a man younger than 45 with acute COVID-19. Both conserved end residues are part of each CDR3. D genes are given only for firm matches. For some rows the clone size is stated as once, few or many, or as a class when expanded; others skip it.

D: .
V: TRBV5-1
J: TRBJ2-5
size: .
CDR3: CASSLVSQETQYF
DNA: TGTGCCAGCAGCTTGGTCTCTCAAGAGACCCAGTACTTC

D: .
V: TRBV20-1
J: TRBJ1-2
size: once
CDR3: CSARDFAGYTF
DNA: TGCAGTGCTAGAGATTTTGCAGGATACACCTTC

D: TRBD1
V: TRBV7-9
J: TRBJ1-4
size: .
CDR3: CASSATGGVVNEKLFF
DNA: TGTGCCAGCAGCGCCACAGGGGGCGTTGTTAATGAAAAACTGTTTTTT

D: .
V: TRBV11-3
J: TRBJ2-1
size: .
CDR3: CASSLVSSYNEQFF
DNA: TGTGCCAGCAGCTTAGTGAGCTCCTACAATGAGCAGTTCTTC

D: .
V: TRBV28
J: TRBJ2-2
size: .
CDR3: CASCFPGGELFF
DNA: TGTGCCAGCTGCTTCCCGGGCGGGGAGCTGTTTTTT

D: TRBD1
V: TRBV13
J: TRBJ1-3
size: .
CDR3: CASSIEQGTGNTIYF
DNA: TGTGCCAGCAGCATTGAACAGGGGACTGGAAACACCATATATTTT

D: .
V: TRBV7-6
J: TRBJ1-4
size: .
CDR3: CASSLDVGHNEKLFF
DNA: TGTGCCAGCAGCTTAGACGTCGGACATAATGAAAAACTGTTTTTT

D: .
V: TRBV5-4
J: TRBJ1-2
size: few
CDR3: CASSTWRNGYTF
DNA: TGTGCCAGCAGCACGTGGAGGAATGGCTACACCTTC

D: TRBD1
V: TRBV5-4
J: TRBJ1-5
size: .
CDR3: CASSLGPPGQGNQPQHF
DNA: TGTGCCAGCAGCTTGGGACCGCCGGGACAGGGGAATCAGCCCCAGCATTTT

D: TRBD2
V: TRBV9
J: TRBJ2-1
size: .
CDR3: CASSVALAAYNEQFF
DNA: TGTGCCAGCAGCGTGGCACTAGCGGCTTACAATGAGCAGTTCTTC

D: TRBD1
V: TRBV6-8
J: TRBJ1-4
size: few
CDR3: CASRGTVTNEKLFF
DNA: TGTGCCAGCAGGGGGACAGTCACTAATGAAAAACTGTTTTTT

D: .
V: TRBV5-1
J: TRBJ2-1
size: .
CDR3: CASRWDSDEQFF
DNA: TGCGCCAGCAGGTGGGACTCAGATGAGCAGTTCTTC

D: TRBD1
V: TRBV9
J: TRBJ1-1
size: .
CDR3: CASSPTTGANTEAFF
DNA: TGTGCCAGCAGCCCAACGACAGGGGCTAACACTGAAGCTTTCTTT

D: TRBD2
V: TRBV7-6
J: TRBJ2-1
size: .
CDR3: CASSVIAGADNEQFF
DNA: TGTGCCAGCAGCGTTATAGCGGGGGCAGACAATGAGCAGTTCTTC

D: .
V: TRBV5-1
J: TRBJ2-1
size: .
CDR3: CASSWPQRTSYNEQFF
DNA: TGTGCCAGCAGCTGGCCCCAGCGGACCTCCTACAATGAGCAGTTCTTC

D: .
V: TRBV5-6
J: TRBJ1-5
size: .
CDR3: CASSLNGGTNQPQHF
DNA: TGTGCCAGCAGCTTGAACGGGGGAACAAATCAGCCCCAGCATTTT

D: .
V: TRBV7-9
J: TRBJ1-2
size: .
CDR3: CASSLNEGDGYTF
DNA: TGTGCCAGCAGCTTGAACGAAGGGGATGGCTACACCTTC

D: .
V: TRBV3-1/TRBV3-2
J: TRBJ1-4
size: .
CDR3: CASSRVDRLWGHEKLFF
DNA: TGTGCCAGCAGCCGCGTGGACCGACTCTGGGGGCATGAAAAACTGTTTTTT

D: TRBD1
V: TRBV19
J: TRBJ1-2
size: .
CDR3: CASKYSGTGINYGYTF
DNA: TGTGCCAGTAAGTATTCCGGGACAGGCATTAACTATGGCTACACCTTC

D: .
V: TRBV12-3/TRBV12-4
J: TRBJ2-1
size: once
CDR3: CASSPPSGFEQFF
DNA: TGTGCCAGCAGTCCACCTTCGGGGTTTGAGCAGTTCTTC

D: TRBD1
V: TRBV6-5
J: TRBJ1-2
size: once
CDR3: CASRGDSVNYGYTF
DNA: TGTGCCAGCAGGGGGGACAGCGTAAACTATGGCTACACCTTC

D: .
V: TRBV6-5
J: TRBJ1-1
size: .
CDR3: CASLVTEAFF
DNA: TGTGCCAGCCTAGTTACTGAAGCTTTCTTT

D: .
V: TRBV19
J: TRBJ2-6
size: once
CDR3: CACSQWGGPSGANVLTF
DNA: TGTGCCTGTAGTCAATGGGGGGGCCCCTCTGGGGCCAACGTCCTGACTTTC

D: TRBD1
V: TRBV2
J: TRBJ1-5
size: .
CDR3: CASSPRQGTHQPQHF
DNA: TGTGCCAGCAGTCCCCGACAGGGAACGCATCAGCCCCAGCATTTT

D: .
V: TRBV11-2
J: TRBJ1-2
size: .
CDR3: CASSLDLANYGYTF
DNA: TGTGCCAGCAGCTTAGACCTAGCTAACTATGGCTACACCTTC

D: TRBD2
V: TRBV29-1
J: TRBJ2-5
size: .
CDR3: CSGLGLAVQETQYF
DNA: TGCAGCGGGCTGGGACTAGCGGTCCAAGAGACCCAGTACTTC

D: .
V: TRBV28
J: TRBJ1-1
size: few
CDR3: CASSLLAATEAFF
DNA: TGTGCCAGCAGTTTACTAGCGGCAACTGAAGCTTTCTTT

D: .
V: TRBV19
J: TRBJ1-2
size: .
CDR3: CASSLSTSTVSF
DNA: TGTGCCAGTAGTCTTTCGACCTCGACAGTTTCCTTC

D: TRBD1
V: TRBV5-1
J: TRBJ1-1
size: .
CDR3: CASSNSLSGQGSTEAFF
DNA: TGCGCCAGCAGTAATTCCTTGTCGGGACAGGGAAGCACTGAAGCTTTCTTT

D: TRBD1
V: TRBV6-5
J: TRBJ2-3
size: .
CDR3: CASHRGPLKDTQYF
DNA: TGTGCCAGTCACAGGGGACCCCTTAAAGATACGCAGTATTTT

D: TRBD1
V: TRBV7-9
J: TRBJ1-2
size: .
CDR3: CASSLSATGGGGYTF
DNA: TGTGCCAGCAGCTTAAGTGCGACAGGGGGCGGTGGCTACACCTTC

D: TRBD1
V: TRBV6-4
J: TRBJ2-6
size: .
CDR3: CASSDRQGSGANVLTF
DNA: TGTGCCAGCAGTGACCGACAGGGCTCTGGGGCCAACGTCCTGACTTTC

D: TRBD1
V: TRBV5-1
J: TRBJ2-2
size: once
CDR3: CASSLGDRVAGELFF
DNA: TGCGCCAGCAGCTTGGGAGACAGGGTGGCCGGGGAGCTGTTTTTT

D: .
V: TRBV4-3
J: TRBJ1-1
size: once
CDR3: CASSQGSRPNTEAFF
DNA: TGCGCCAGCAGCCAAGGTTCCAGGCCGAACACTGAAGCTTTCTTT

D: .
V: TRBV2
J: TRBJ2-3
size: .
CDR3: CATNGERTDTQYF
DNA: TGTGCCACTAACGGTGAACGCACAGATACGCAGTATTTT

D: TRBD1
V: TRBV6-5
J: TRBJ1-1
size: .
CDR3: CASRLDRGLTEAFF
DNA: TGTGCCAGCAGACTGGACAGGGGGTTAACTGAAGCTTTCTTT

D: .
V: TRBV10-3
J: TRBJ2-1
size: .
CDR3: CAISGIPGGPGSEQFF
DNA: TGTGCCATCAGTGGAATTCCCGGAGGGCCGGGAAGTGAGCAGTTCTTC

D: .
V: TRBV7-2
J: TRBJ1-1
size: .
CDR3: CASSLQGWVSTEAFF
DNA: TGTGCCAGCAGCCTACAGGGTTGGGTGAGCACTGAAGCTTTCTTT

D: TRBD1
V: TRBV4-1
J: TRBJ2-2
size: .
CDR3: CASSQELGQGRSGELFF
DNA: TGCGCCAGCAGCCAAGAACTCGGACAGGGAAGGTCCGGGGAGCTGTTTTTT

D: TRBD1
V: TRBV24-1
J: TRBJ1-4
size: .
CDR3: CATSDRTGGFEKLFF
DNA: TGTGCCACCAGTGATCGGACAGGGGGCTTTGAAAAACTGTTTTTT

D: .
V: TRBV19
J: TRBJ2-1
size: .
CDR3: CASSILSGSNEQFF
DNA: TGTGCCAGTAGTATCCTATCCGGGAGCAATGAGCAGTTCTTC

D: TRBD1
V: TRBV7-9
J: TRBJ2-2
size: few
CDR3: CASSRQGVTGELFF
DNA: TGTGCCAGCAGCCGACAGGGAGTTACCGGGGAGCTGTTTTTT

D: .
V: TRBV2
J: TRBJ1-1
size: .
CDR3: CASSKGVLLGAFF
DNA: TGTGCCAGCAGTAAAGGGGTACTTCTCGGGGCTTTCTTT

D: TRBD1
V: TRBV28
J: TRBJ1-5
size: few
CDR3: CASSLVQGNQPQHF
DNA: TGTGCCAGCAGTTTAGTACAGGGGAATCAGCCCCAGCATTTT

D: TRBD2
V: TRBV6-5
J: TRBJ2-1
size: .
CDR3: CASRLGAGGVNEQFF
DNA: TGTGCCAGCCGACTAGGAGCGGGAGGGGTGAATGAGCAGTTCTTC

D: .
V: TRBV11-2
J: TRBJ1-5
size: .
CDR3: CASSLGEDQPQHF
DNA: TGTGCCAGCAGCTTAGGGGAGGATCAGCCCCAGCATTTT

D: TRBD1
V: TRBV11-2
J: TRBJ1-1
size: .
CDR3: CASSLAGTGVLAFF
DNA: TGTGCCAGCAGCTTAGCCGGGACAGGGGTTCTCGCTTTCTTT

D: .
V: TRBV27
J: TRBJ1-2
size: few
CDR3: CASSNRGFGNGYTF
DNA: TGTGCCAGCAGTAATAGGGGATTTGGGAATGGCTACACCTTC

D: .
V: TRBV6-6
J: TRBJ2-1
size: .
CDR3: CASRNTGTKSYNEQFF
DNA: TGTGCCAGCAGAAACACAGGGACGAAGTCCTACAATGAGCAGTTCTTC

D: .
V: TRBV7-9
J: TRBJ1-1
size: .
CDR3: CASSPEAGMNTEAFF
DNA: TGTGCCAGCAGCCCGGAGGCAGGCATGAACACTGAAGCTTTCTTT

D: .
V: TRBV1
J: TRBJ2-4
size: few
CDR3: CTSSHMGRGGSKNIQYF
DNA: TGCACCAGCAGCCACATGGGGAGGGGGGGCTCAAAAAACATTCAGTACTTC